Listed here are 13 T cell receptor beta chains from one sample, sequenced in a study of OX40 agonist ivuxolimab in advanced cancers. TCRdb keeps only in-frame clones here, not all; method: immunoSEQ multiplex PCR. Of 85,000 to 100,000 clones in the sample, around nine tenths were seen once. The sample was CD4+ or CD8+ T cells sorted from blood, taken in a trial of the OX40 agonist ivuxolimab. The receptors derive from an adult with an advanced solid tumor such as melanoma, head and neck, liver or kidney cancer.

The chain uses TRBV9 and TRBJ1-2; 7 bases line up with TRBD1. CDR1 SGDLS and CDR2 YYNGEE come from the germline V gene. The CDR3 loop spans 14 amino acids. The junction had 6 bases not matched to a gene; V was cut back by 5 bases and J by 2 bases. This CDR3 is CASSAGTENYGYTF. The CDR3 DNA follows: TGTGCCAGCAGTGCCGGGACAGAGAACTATGGCTACACCTTC.

The chain uses TRBV7-9 and TRBJ1-3; 7 bases align to TRBD1. Germline CDR1 reads SEHNR; CDR2 reads FQNEAQ (reference sequence). With 2 bases clipped from V and 0 bases from J, the junction kept 4 bases outside the gene matches. The CDR3 runs to 16 residues. The CDR3 DNA follows: TGTGCCAGCAGCTTATGGGACAGTTCCTCTGGAAACACCATATATTTT. This codes for CASSLWDSSSGNTIYF. Using reference TRBV7-9 and TRBJ1-3 for the parts outside the CDR3, the full variable domain is DTGVSQNPRHKITKRGQNVTFRCDPISEHNRLYWYRQTLGQGPEFLTYFQNEAQLEKSRLLSDRFSAERPKGSFSTLEIQRTEQGDSAMYLCASSLWDSSSGNTIYFGEGSWLTVV.

The chain uses TRBV28 and TRBJ2-2; the D gene is possibly TRBD2 (6 bases). CDR1 is MDHEN and CDR2 is SYDVKM in the germline V gene. The CDR3 totals 15 residues. V dropped 3 bases and J dropped 1 base, with 9 bases sitting between them. CDR3 sequence reads: CASSFGGLNTGELFF. DNA for the CDR3: TGTGCCAGCAGTTTTGGGGGGTTGAACACCGGGGAGCTGTTTTTT.

The chain is built from TRBV5-5 and TRBJ2-1; weak D call: TRBD1 (6 bases). V was shortened by 5 bases and J by 7 bases, with 10 bases between the two germline ends. Germline CDR1 is SGHKS and CDR2 is YYEKEE (reference sequence). The CDR3 loop spans 12 amino acids. The CDR3 DNA follows: TGTGCCAGCAGTCGGACAGCAAATGAGCAGTTCTTC. Residues: CASSRTANEQFF.

This sequence joins TRBV28 and TRBJ1-2; D not resolved. CDR1 is MDHEN, CDR2 SYDVKM, per germline. The V end lost 4 bases, the J end lost 7 bases, and 7 bases lay between the germline ends. This CDR3 spans 11 amino acids. The CDR3 bases are TGTGCCAGCAGTTCAAGGGCTGGCTACACCTTC. Its translation is CASSSRAGYTF.

V and J are TRBV6-5 and TRBJ1-1; 7 bases match TRBD1. The junction had 13 bases not matched to a gene; V was cut back by 4 bases and J by 8 bases. The CDR3 covers 15 residues. CDR1 is MNHEY, CDR2 SVGAGI, per germline. CDR3 sequence (DNA): TGTGCCAGCAGTTTCCGGGACAGCGGGACTGAAGAAGCTTTCTTT. Translated: CASSFRDSGTEEAFF.

The V and J genes are TRBV4-3 and TRBJ2-1, with TRBD2 matching 8 bases. The V and J ends lost 4 bases and 6 bases, in that order; junction bases with no gene match: 2. This CDR3 contains 13 residues. Germline V CDR1 and CDR2: LGHNA, YSLEER. CDR3 amino acids: CASSPRGGNEQFF. CDR3 nucleotide sequence: TGCGCCAGCAGCCCCCGGGGGGGCAATGAGCAGTTCTTC.

The J gene is TRBJ2-2, the V gene TRBV2; D unclear. The germline CDR1 and CDR2 sequences are SNHLY and FYNNEI. The CDR3 sequence is 14 residues long. V dropped 4 bases and J dropped 4 bases, with 10 bases sitting between them. In DNA, the CDR3 is TGTGCCAGCAGTGTTCCTGGGCGCACCGGGGAGCTGTTTTTT. It translates to CASSVPGRTGELFF.

The chain links TRBV11-2 to TRBJ1-4; D is undetermined. The CDR3 is 12 residues long. CDR1 and CDR2 (germline): SGHAT, FQNNGV. V shed 4 bases and J shed 4 bases, with 4 bases lying between them. In DNA form, the CDR3 reads TGTGCCAGCAGCTCCGGTAATGAAAAACTGTTTTTT. This translates into CASSSGNEKLFF.

V usage is TRBV5-1 and J usage is TRBJ1-1; D is unresolved. Germline CDR1 reads SGHRS; CDR2 reads YFSETQ. CDR3 length: 14 residues. Between the trimmed V and J ends, which lost 0 bases and 2 bases, there was a span of 8 bases. The CDR3 DNA is TGCGCCAGCAGCTTGGGGGTGACAAACACTGAAGCTTTCTTT. This gives the protein CASSLGVTNTEAFF.

The chain recombines TRBV11-1 with TRBJ2-1, with 9 bases fitting TRBD2. The ends lost 1 base at V and 7 bases at J; junction bases unmatched: 8. This CDR3 contains 16 residues. From germline, CDR1 is SGHAT and CDR2 FQDESV (reference sequence). CDR3 amino acids: CASSLGNAGGRNEQFF. In DNA, the CDR3 is TGTGCCAGCAGCTTAGGAAACGCGGGGGGGCGTAATGAGCAGTTCTTC.

J is TRBJ2-2 and V is TRBV5-1; D gene unclear. This CDR3 spans 12 amino acids. Trimming took off 4 bases at V and 3 bases at J, with 4 bases between the two ends. Germline V lookup: CDR1 SGHRS, CDR2 YFSETQ. The CDR3 here is CASSRYTGELFF. DNA of the CDR3: TGCGCCAGCAGCCGGTACACCGGGGAGCTGTTTTTT. The variable domain in full, with the rest retrieved from reference TRBV5-1 and TRBJ2-2, is KAGVTQTPRYLIKTRGQQVTLSCSPISGHRSVSWYQQTPGQGLQFLFEYFSETQRNKGNFPGRFSGRQFSNSRSEMNVSTLELGDSALYLCASSRYTGELFFGEGSRLTVL.

The chain combines TRBV30 with TRBJ2-5, with 9 bases identical to TRBD1. J was trimmed by 7 bases and V by 1 base; bases with no gene match: 7. This CDR3 spans 14 amino acids. Per germline, CDR1 GTSNPN and CDR2 SVGIG (reference sequence). CDR3 sequence (DNA): TGTGCCTGGAGTGCAAAGGGACAGGGCGTGACCCAGTACTTC. Translating gives CAWSAKGQGVTQYF. Drawing the rest from reference TRBV30 and TRBJ2-5, the complete variable domain is SQTIHQWPATLVQPVGSPLSLECTVEGTSNPNLYWYRQAAGRGLQLLFYSVGIGQISSEVPQNLSASRPQDRQFILSSKKLLLSDSGFYLCAWSAKGQGVTQYFGPGTRLLVL.